One and the same sample provided the 14 T cell receptor beta chains below, sequenced in a study of shared clonotypes between healthy human individuals. Sequenced by immunoSEQ multiplex PCR; TCRdb stores in-frame clones only, minus some. Here the sample spans over a million clones, just under 99% being singletons. Specimen: naive CD4+ T cells sorted from blood. Subset given: CD45RA+ positively selected. These receptors were collected from a man aged 25-45 years in good health.

This chain links TRBV5-8 with TRBJ2-7; 9 bases map to TRBD1. CDR1 and CDR2 (germline): SGHTS, YDEGEE. Trimming cost V 4 bases and J 2 bases; bases outside gene matches: 4. This CDR3 is built from 14 residues. In DNA form, the CDR3 reads TGTGCCAGCAGCGTCCGGGACAGGGCCTACGAGCAGTACTTC. As protein: CASSVRDRAYEQYF.

The chain has TRBV28 and TRBJ1-4; 7 bases are shared with TRBD1. Trimming at V came to 5 bases and at J to 8 bases, leaving 8 bases not matched to a gene. The CDR3 sequence is 14 residues long. Germline CDR1 MDHEN, CDR2 SYDVKM. CDR3 sequence: CASSRTGLMEKLFF. DNA for the CDR3: TGTGCCAGCAGTCGGACAGGCCTTATGGAAAAACTGTTTTTT. The entire variable domain, with the rest obtained from reference TRBV28 and TRBJ1-4, is as follows: DVKVTQSSRYLVKRTGEKVFLECVQDMDHENMFWYRQDPGLGLRLIYFSYDVKMKEKGDIPEGYSVSREKKERFSLILESASTNQTSMYLCASSRTGLMEKLFFGSGTQLSVL.

This chain connects TRBV10-3 to TRBJ1-3; D ambiguous. Germline V CDR1 and CDR2: ENHRY, SYGVKD. The CDR3 sequence is 13 residues long. V gave up 2 bases and J gave up 4 bases, with 6 bases separating them. CDR3 in amino acids: CAISEDAGNTIYF. In nucleotides, the CDR3 is TGTGCCATCAGTGAGGACGCAGGAAACACCATATATTTT.

The chain employs TRBV7-6 and TRBJ2-3; no reliable D call. The length of the CDR3 is 13 residues. V was clipped by 1 base and J by 4 bases, with 6 bases between them. CDR1 SGHVS and CDR2 FNYEAQ come from the germline V gene. The CDR3 here is CASSLVSADTQYF. The CDR3 DNA sequence: TGTGCCAGCAGCTTAGTATCCGCAGATACGCAGTATTTT.

V gene TRBV28 combines with J gene TRBJ2-2; TRBD1 agrees at 9 bases. Germline V gene data show CDR1 as MDHEN and CDR2 as SYDVKM. The V segment lost 10 bases and the J segment 6 bases; nucleotides outside the gene matches: 12. The CDR3 length is 15 residues. For the CDR3, the DNA is TGTGCCACCGCACACCGGGACAGGGCTCCCGGGGAGCTGTTTTTT. It is translated as CATAHRDRAPGELFF.

This chain joins TRBV6-1 and TRBJ2-7; maybe TRBD1 (6 bases). The CDR3 sequence is 14 residues long. V was shortened by 6 bases and J by 7 bases, with 19 bases between the two germline ends. CDR1 is MNHNS and CDR2 is SASEGT in the germline V gene. CDR3 nucleotides: TGTGCCAGCAGCTACAGGGCTTCAGGCTGGGAGCAGTACTTC. Translated, it gives CASSYRASGWEQYF.

The chain is built from TRBV11-2 and TRBJ1-1; D call uncertain. V was clipped by 1 base and J by 0 bases, with 9 bases between them. The CDR3 is 15 residues long. Per germline, CDR1 SGHAT and CDR2 FQNNGV. The DNA for the CDR3 is TGTGCCAGCAGCTTAGTGGGGAAAATGAACACTGAAGCTTTCTTT. Protein sequence: CASSLVGKMNTEAFF.

The chain joins TRBV4-2 to TRBJ2-1; no definite D call. The germline gives CDR1 LGHNA, CDR2 YNFKEQ. The length of the CDR3 is 16 residues. The V and J ends lost 0 bases and 2 bases respectively, with 11 bases between them. CDR3 sequence: CASSQDPDPPYNEQFF. As DNA, the CDR3 is TGTGCCAGCAGCCAAGATCCCGACCCCCCCTACAATGAGCAGTTCTTC.

The chain is built from TRBV9 and TRBJ2-1; 11 bases align to TRBD1. Germline values: CDR1 SGDLS, CDR2 YYNGEE. V shed 0 bases, J shed 8 bases, and the junction held 4 bases outside the gene matches. The CDR3 sequence is 15 residues long. CDR3: CASSVAGTGGHEQFF. For the CDR3, the DNA is TGTGCCAGCAGCGTAGCCGGGACAGGGGGGCATGAGCAGTTCTTC.

This sequence joins TRBV12-5 and TRBJ2-5, with 11 bases that match TRBD1. Germline loops: CDR1 LGHNT, CDR2 FRNRAP. The CDR3 sequence is 15 residues long. With 6 bases clipped from V and 5 bases from J, the junction kept 8 bases outside the gene matches. The CDR3 loop is CASGYGTGGMETQYF. The CDR3 DNA is TGTGCTAGTGGGTACGGGACAGGGGGTATGGAGACCCAGTACTTC.

To note about this clone: Other DNA sequences in the same sample also yield this CDR3. V is TRBV9 and J is TRBJ2-2, with D maybe TRBD2 (6 bases). The CDR3 spans 17 residues. Deletions cut 0 bases from V and 0 bases from J, with 12 bases between. Germline V gene sequence: CDR1 SGDLS, CDR2 YYNGEE. The CDR3 here is CASSVVDGGANTGELFF. Written as DNA, the CDR3 is TGTGCCAGCAGCGTAGTTGATGGCGGGGCGAACACCGGGGAGCTGTTTTTT.

As to this clone: Distinct nucleotide sequences in the sample also encode this CDR3. The V call is TRBV20-1, the J call TRBJ2-1; D is unresolved. The CDR3 has 11 amino acids. Germline CDR1 reads DFQATT; CDR2 reads SNEGSKA (reference sequence). V lost 1 base, J lost 7 bases, and 5 bases lay in between. The DNA for the CDR3 is TGCAGTGCTAGAGGGGCTAATGAGCAGTTCTTC. Translated: CSARGANEQFF.

To note about this clone: Additional DNA sequences in this sample encode the identical CDR3. This sequence joins TRBV18 and TRBJ2-7, with unresolved D. Trimming shortened V by 6 bases and J by 0 bases, and 6 bases separated the two germline ends. The CDR3 is 12 residues long. CDR1 is KGHSH and CDR2 is LQKENI in the germline V gene. This CDR3 is CASSPNSYEQYF. The CDR3 coding sequence is TGTGCCAGCTCTCCTAACTCCTACGAGCAGTACTTC.

The chain uses TRBV7-9 and TRBJ2-1, with no clear D. Trimming removed 2 bases at V and 2 bases at J, with 13 bases between. This CDR3 contains 16 residues. Germline V gene data show CDR1 as SEHNR and CDR2 as FQNEAQ (reference sequence). The CDR3 loop is CASSLLPNAPYNEQFF. As DNA, the CDR3 is TGTGCCAGCAGCTTATTACCCAACGCCCCCTACAATGAGCAGTTCTTC. The whole variable domain, filled in from reference TRBV7-9 and TRBJ2-1, reads DTGVSQNPRHKITKRGQNVTFRCDPISEHNRLYWYRQTLGQGPEFLTYFQNEAQLEKSRLLSDRFSAERPKGSFSTLEIQRTEQGDSAMYLCASSLLPNAPYNEQFFGPGTRLTVL.